The T cell receptor (beta chain) described here comes from a study of Ad26.COV2.S vaccination and SARS-CoV-2 variants. J lost 12 bases, V lost 2 bases, and 7 bases had no gene match. This CDR3 has 14 residues. CDR1 is MNHEY, CDR2 SMNVEV, per germline (reference sequence). The method was immunoSEQ multiplex PCR; TCRdb's version includes in-frame clones alone and lacks a portion of them. The table shows 300,000 to 350,000 clones, with around 89% occurring only once. The sample's treatment: over 15 received Ad26.COV2.S at low or high dose, single or two shots; several received placebo; per-sample allocation not given. Sampling took place 63 days after the first vaccine or placebo injection.

This chain links TRBV27 with TRBJ2-1; 10 bases agree with TRBD1. The sequence derives from a person between 18 and 65 years old who received the Ad26.COV2.S COVID-19 vaccine or a placebo. Sample: peripheral blood, taken in a trial of Ad26.COV2.S vaccine versus placebo. This CDR3 is CASSLTGTGDGQFF. CDR3 nucleotides: TGTGCCAGCAGTTTAACCGGGACAGGGGATGGGCAGTTCTTC.